The T cell receptor beta chain under discussion was sequenced for a study of cytomegalovirus exposure and HLA in healthy donors. Study details: The 666 first-cohort repertoires shared a platform with the approximately 120 validation repertoires, as reported in a later analysis. Study observations and caveats: The study flagged about 160 TCR beta chains as cytomegalovirus-associated.

Note on this clone: Antigen unknown.

Some clones are missing from TCRdb's copy, which holds only in-frame ones; the method was immunoSEQ multiplex PCR. This repertoire shows about 110,000 clones, around 85% found once; its top ten account for around 3%. Germline lookup yields CDR1 SGHAT and CDR2 FQNNGV. The CDR3 totals 17 residues. The V segment lost 5 bases and the J segment 3 bases; nucleotides outside the gene matches: 9. Sequencing was done on a sample of PBMCs. The V call is TRBV11-2, the J call TRBJ1-6; 8 nucleotides match TRBD1. This sequence was found in a woman aged 18-29 years in good health and CMV-seronegative. The CDR3 nucleotides read TGTGCCAGCAGCCCGTCGACAGGGGACGTCTATAATTCACCCCTCCACTTT. It specifies CASSPSTGDVYNSPLHF.